This T cell receptor beta chain stems from a study of tumor and adjacent non-tumor tissue in lung cancer. In the study overall: Samples averaged roughly 4 million productive TCRbeta reads each.

Study-wide findings and caveats: Patients with more diverse tumor TCRs had worse survival. Tumor repertoires had a smaller top 100 clone share than normal lung.

The library came from three nested PCR rounds adapted from ARM-PCR protocols. TCRdb used MiXCR to reprocess the multiplex PCR reads, holding one entry per CDR3 protein. The sample includes about 110,000 distinct CDR3 sequences, 75% of them seen just once. The CDR3 contains 15 residues. Germline V gene lookup returns CDR1 SGHAT and CDR2 FQNNGV. In its sample, this clonotype was seen once. Its antigen is unknown. Germline is not matched at one junction end, which may reflect a read error. This sample's RNA came from whole unsorted tissue. The V call is TRBV11-2, the J call TRBJ2-7; 9 nucleotides agree with TRBD2. Sequencing was carried out using lung tumor tissue. This clonotype originated in a woman in her sixties or seventies with non-small cell lung cancer. The CDR3 region has the DNA TGTACCAGCAGCTATGGGACTAGCAGGGGCTACGAGCAGTATTTC. It is translated as CTSSYGTSRGYEQYF.